A selection of T cell receptor beta chains follows, all from one sample in a study of cytomegalovirus exposure and HLA in healthy donors. TCRdb's table, derived via immunoSEQ multiplex PCR, lists solely in-frame clones and lacks some. The table has about 96,000 clones, 60% to 75% seen once. The sample taken for sequencing was PBMCs. These receptors were obtained from a female donor in good health and CMV-seropositive. Both conserved end residues are part of each CDR3. A D gene is named only where the DNA matches it firmly. Size is stated for part of the rows, as once, few or many counts, or as a class when the clone is expanded.

D,length,J,V,size,CDR3
TRBD2,15,TRBJ2-3,TRBV2,.,CASSRLAGRTDTQYF
TRBD2,15,TRBJ2-5,TRBV6-5,many,CASSYSSGGPETQYF
TRBD2,15,TRBJ2-3,TRBV7-2,.,CASSSQRGGADTQYF
TRBD1,15,TRBJ2-5,TRBV4-1,few,CASSPRQGSQETQYF
.,15,TRBJ2-7,TRBV28,few,CASRQSGNPLYEQYF
TRBD2,16,TRBJ2-2,TRBV2,.,CASKLAGGMNTGELFF
.,14,TRBJ2-3,TRBV11-3,.,CASRRGASEDTQYF
TRBD1,14,TRBJ2-7,TRBV5-1,.,CASNHGDRGNEQYF
TRBD1,13,TRBJ1-5,TRBV10-2,.,CASMGQTNQPQHF
TRBD1,16,TRBJ1-2,TRBV6-6,once,CASSSTWTGGYYGYTF
.,12,TRBJ1-1,TRBV30,.,CAWSHGQTEAFF
TRBD1,15,TRBJ2-1,TRBV30,.,CAWRSKDRDYNEQFF
TRBD1,13,TRBJ1-1,TRBV30,.,CAWRRDRRAEAFF
.,14,TRBJ1-1,TRBV5-1,.,CASRILQGRTEAFF
TRBD1,17,TRBJ1-1,TRBV4-3,.,CASSQDGTGTLNTEAFF
.,17,TRBJ2-3,TRBV4-3,.,CASSQDVAGTSTDTQYF
.,14,TRBJ2-5,TRBV7-9,.,CASSFDRYQETQYF
TRBD1,12,TRBJ2-5,TRBV29-1,few,CSAGTGQGTQYF
TRBD1,14,TRBJ1-1,TRBV28,.,CASTTGERNTEAFF
TRBD1,17,TRBJ2-5,TRBV5-1,.,CASSTIRDRGYQETQYF
TRBD2,15,TRBJ2-1,TRBV15,.,CATSRDSLADNEQFF
.,15,TRBJ1-1,TRBV7-2,few,CASSLVRVAGTEAFF
TRBD2,13,TRBJ2-7,TRBV9,.,CASKSILGREQYF
.,15,TRBJ1-5,TRBV2,.,CASRGGGVRNQPQHF
.,15,TRBJ1-4,TRBV9,.,CASSVTGTTNEKLFF
.,17,TRBJ2-2,TRBV4-3,few,CASSQGQDSTNTGELFF
.,16,TRBJ2-1,TRBV7-9,.,CASSLDQYGSNHEQFF
.,13,TRBJ1-1,TRBV29-1,.,CSVEAQGNTEAFF
.,17,TRBJ2-4,TRBV4-1,.,CASTPKPTGISKNIQYF
.,13,TRBJ2-2,TRBV6-4,.,CASSDGSTGELFF
.,15,TRBJ1-4,TRBV2,medium-sized,CASSADTSTNEKLFF
.,15,TRBJ1-5,TRBV7-9,.,CASSLAGGTNQPQHF
.,15,TRBJ2-7,TRBV28,.,CASSDVNSPSYEQYF
.,13,TRBJ1-1,TRBV11-2,.,CASSARENTEAFF
TRBD1,17,TRBJ2-5,TRBV5-8,few,CASSTGQGAVSGETQYF
.,14,TRBJ2-1,TRBV2,.,CASSDRGFYNEQFF
TRBD1,15,TRBJ1-5,TRBV25-1,.,CASSDTTGPNQPQHF
.,15,TRBJ2-1,TRBV7-2,once,CASSLAYGGANEQFF
TRBD2,17,TRBJ2-1,TRBV6-1,.,CASSELPSGSSYNEQFF
.,15,TRBJ1-3,TRBV6-5,.,CASSPTGSSGNTIYF
.,15,TRBJ2-1,TRBV6-5,few,CASSSRGAPYNEQFF
.,14,TRBJ2-7,TRBV6-5,few,CASSPQFGSYEQYF
.,15,TRBJ2-3,TRBV6-1,.,CASSEGRGHTDTQYF
.,14,TRBJ2-3,TRBV27,.,CASRDRVFTDTQYF
TRBD1,14,TRBJ1-1,TRBV5-1,.,CASSSGQENTEAFF
TRBD1,15,TRBJ2-4,TRBV6-1,few,CASSGTTGNKNIQYF
TRBD1,14,TRBJ2-5,TRBV18,once,CASSPGQKKETQYF
.,13,TRBJ1-1,TRBV7-2,.,CASSPRVGGGAFF
TRBD1,14,TRBJ2-7,TRBV6-1,.,CASSEGQPGNEQYF
TRBD2,13,TRBJ2-1,TRBV7-9,.,CASSLWGSGVGFF
TRBD1,15,TRBJ2-7,TRBV28,.,CASSRPGQGLYEQYF
TRBD1,12,TRBJ1-1,TRBV28,.,CASSSGTVEAFF
.,15,TRBJ1-1,TRBV19,.,CASTPAGRAGAEAFF